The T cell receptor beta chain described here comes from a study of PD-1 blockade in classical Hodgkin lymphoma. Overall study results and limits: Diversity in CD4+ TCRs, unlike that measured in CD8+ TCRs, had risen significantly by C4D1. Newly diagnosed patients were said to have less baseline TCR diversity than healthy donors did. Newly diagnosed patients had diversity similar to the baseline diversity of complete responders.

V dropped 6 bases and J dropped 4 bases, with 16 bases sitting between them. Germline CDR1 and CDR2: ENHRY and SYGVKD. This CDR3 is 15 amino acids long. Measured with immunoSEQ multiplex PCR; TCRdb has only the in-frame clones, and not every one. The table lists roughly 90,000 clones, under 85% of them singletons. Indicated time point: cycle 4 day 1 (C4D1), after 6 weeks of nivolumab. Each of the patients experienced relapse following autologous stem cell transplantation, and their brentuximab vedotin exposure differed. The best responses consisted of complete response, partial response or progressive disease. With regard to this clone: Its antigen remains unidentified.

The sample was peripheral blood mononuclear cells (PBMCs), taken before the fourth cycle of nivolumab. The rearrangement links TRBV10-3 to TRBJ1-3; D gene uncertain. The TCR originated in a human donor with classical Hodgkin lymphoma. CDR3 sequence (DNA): TGTGCCATCAGCCCAAACCACCTTGGGGGAAACACCATATATTTT. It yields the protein CAISPNHLGGNTIYF.